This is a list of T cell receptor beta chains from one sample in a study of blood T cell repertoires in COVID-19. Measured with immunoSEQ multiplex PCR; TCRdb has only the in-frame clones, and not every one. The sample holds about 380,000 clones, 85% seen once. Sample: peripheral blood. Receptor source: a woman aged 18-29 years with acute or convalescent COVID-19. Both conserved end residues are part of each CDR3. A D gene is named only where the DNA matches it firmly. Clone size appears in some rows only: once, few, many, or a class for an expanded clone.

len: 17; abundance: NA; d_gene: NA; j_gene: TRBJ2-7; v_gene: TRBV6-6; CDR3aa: CASSRGGTERVVHEQYF; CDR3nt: TGTGCCAGCAGTCGAGGGGGGACCGAGAGGGTGGTCCACGAGCAGTACTTC
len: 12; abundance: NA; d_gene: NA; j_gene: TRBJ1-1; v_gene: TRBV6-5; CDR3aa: CASSPGQLEAFF; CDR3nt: TGTGCCAGCAGTCCCGGACAGCTTGAAGCTTTCTTT
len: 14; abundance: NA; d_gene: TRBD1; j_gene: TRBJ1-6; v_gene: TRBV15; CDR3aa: CATNPGGDYSPLHF; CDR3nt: TGTGCCACCAACCCAGGGGGCGATTATTCACCCCTCCACTTT
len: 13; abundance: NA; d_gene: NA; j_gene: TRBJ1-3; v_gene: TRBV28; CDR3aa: CASSRLAGNTIYF; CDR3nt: TGTGCCTCCTCGAGGTTGGCTGGAAACACCATATATTTT
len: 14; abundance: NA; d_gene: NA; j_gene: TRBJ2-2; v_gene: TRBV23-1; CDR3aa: CASLGDRDTGELFF; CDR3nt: TGCGCCAGCCTCGGAGACAGAGACACCGGGGAGCTGTTTTTT
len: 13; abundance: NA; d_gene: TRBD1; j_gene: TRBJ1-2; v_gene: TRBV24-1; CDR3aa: CATSETGGHGYTF; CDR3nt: TGTGCCACCAGTGAAACAGGGGGCCATGGCTACACCTTC
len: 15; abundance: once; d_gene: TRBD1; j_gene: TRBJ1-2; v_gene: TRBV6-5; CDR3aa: CASSRQGEGDYGYTF; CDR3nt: TGTGCCAGCAGTCGACAGGGGGAAGGGGACTATGGCTACACCTTC
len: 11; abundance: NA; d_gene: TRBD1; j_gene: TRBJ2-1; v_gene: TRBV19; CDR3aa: CASTKQGVTFF; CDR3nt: TGTGCCAGTACCAAACAGGGGGTCACGTTCTTC
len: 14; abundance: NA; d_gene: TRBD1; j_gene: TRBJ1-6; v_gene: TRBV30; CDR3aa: CAWSPGQGTSPLHF; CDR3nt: TGTGCCTGGAGCCCGGGACAGGGGACCTCACCCCTCCACTTT
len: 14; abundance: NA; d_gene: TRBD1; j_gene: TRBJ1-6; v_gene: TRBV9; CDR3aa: CASSVTGDGSPLHF; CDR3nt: TGTGCCAGCAGCGTGACAGGGGATGGCTCACCCCTCCACTTT
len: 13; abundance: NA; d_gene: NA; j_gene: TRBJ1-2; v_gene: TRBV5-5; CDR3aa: CASSTQDSYGYTF; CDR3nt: TGTGCCAGCAGCACCCAGGACAGCTATGGCTACACCTTC
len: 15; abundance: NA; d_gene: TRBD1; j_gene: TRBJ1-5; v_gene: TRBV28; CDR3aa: CASSFGQVPNQPQHF; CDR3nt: TGTGCCAGCAGTTTCGGACAGGTTCCAAATCAGCCCCAGCATTTT
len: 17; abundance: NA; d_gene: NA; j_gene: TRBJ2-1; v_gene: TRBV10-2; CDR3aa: CASSGGGPTSSYNEQFF; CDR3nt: TGCGCCAGCAGTGGGGGGGGCCCGACTAGCTCCTACAATGAGCAGTTCTTC
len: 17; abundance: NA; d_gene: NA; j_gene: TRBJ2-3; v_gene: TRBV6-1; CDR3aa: CASSDPLWGERMGTQYF; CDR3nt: TGTGCCAGCAGTGACCCGCTATGGGGGGAGAGGATGGGTACGCAGTATTTT
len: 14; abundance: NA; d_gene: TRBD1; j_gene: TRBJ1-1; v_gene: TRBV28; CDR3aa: CASRGQVPNTEAFF; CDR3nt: TGTGCCAGCAGGGGACAGGTTCCGAACACTGAAGCTTTCTTT
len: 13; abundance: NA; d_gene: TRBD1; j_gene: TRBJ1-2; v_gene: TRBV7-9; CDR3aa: CASSLETGDGYTF; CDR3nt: TGTGCCAGCAGCTTGGAGACAGGGGACGGCTACACCTTC
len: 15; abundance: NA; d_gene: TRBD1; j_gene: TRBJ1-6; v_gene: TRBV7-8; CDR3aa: CASSYTGGDNSPLHF; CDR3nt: TGTGCCAGCAGCTACACAGGGGGTGATAATTCACCCCTCCACTTT
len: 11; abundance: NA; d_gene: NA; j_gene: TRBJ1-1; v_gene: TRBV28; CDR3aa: CASERATEAFF; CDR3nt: TGTGCCAGCGAGAGGGCCACTGAAGCTTTCTTT
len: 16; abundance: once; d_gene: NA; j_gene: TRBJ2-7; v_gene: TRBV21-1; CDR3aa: CASSKALPGVTYEQYF; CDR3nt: TGTGCCAGCAGCAAAGCGCTGCCAGGGGTCACCTACGAGCAGTACTTC
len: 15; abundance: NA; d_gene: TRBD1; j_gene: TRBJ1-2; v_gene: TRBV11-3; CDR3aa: CASSPRQGFDYGYTF; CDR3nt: TGTGCCAGCAGCCCCCGACAGGGGTTCGACTATGGCTACACCTTC
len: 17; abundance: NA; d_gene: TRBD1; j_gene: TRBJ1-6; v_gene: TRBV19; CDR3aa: CASSIGQGPGYNSPLHF; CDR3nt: TGTGCCAGTAGTATAGGACAGGGGCCAGGGTATAATTCACCCCTCCACTTT
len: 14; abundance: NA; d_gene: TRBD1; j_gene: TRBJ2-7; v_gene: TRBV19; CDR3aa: CASSSVTGDYEQYF; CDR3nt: TGTGCCAGTAGTTCCGTAACAGGGGACTACGAGCAGTACTTC
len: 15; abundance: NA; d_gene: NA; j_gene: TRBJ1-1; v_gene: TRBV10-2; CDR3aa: CASSERGLGNTEAFF; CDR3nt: TGCGCCAGCAGTGAGAGAGGCCTGGGGAACACTGAAGCTTTCTTT
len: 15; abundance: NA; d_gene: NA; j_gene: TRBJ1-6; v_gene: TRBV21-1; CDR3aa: CASSKEQSYNSPLHF; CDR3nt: TGTGCCAGCAGCAAAGAACAGTCCTATAATTCACCCCTCCACTTT
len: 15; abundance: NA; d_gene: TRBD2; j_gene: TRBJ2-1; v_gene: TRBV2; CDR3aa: CASSLAGGRYNEQFF; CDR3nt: TGTGCCAGCAGTTTAGCGGGGGGTAGATACAATGAGCAGTTCTTC
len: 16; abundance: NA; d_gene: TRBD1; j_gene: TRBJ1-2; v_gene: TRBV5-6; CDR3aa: CASSPGTGGLEDGYTF; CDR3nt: TGTGCCAGCAGCCCTGGGACAGGGGGCTTAGAGGATGGCTACACCTTC
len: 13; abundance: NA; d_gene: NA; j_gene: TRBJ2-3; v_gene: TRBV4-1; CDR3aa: CASSADRPDTQYF; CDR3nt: TGCGCCAGCAGCGCCGACAGACCAGATACGCAGTATTTT
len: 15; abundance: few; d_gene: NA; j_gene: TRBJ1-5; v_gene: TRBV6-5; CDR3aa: CASSYSRNSNQPQHF; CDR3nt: TGTGCCAGCAGTTACTCGAGAAATAGCAATCAGCCCCAGCATTTT
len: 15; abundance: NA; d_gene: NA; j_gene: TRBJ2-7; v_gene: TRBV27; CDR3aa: CASSPRDSSSYEQYF; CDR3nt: TGTGCCAGCAGTCCGCGTGACAGTAGCTCCTACGAGCAGTACTTC
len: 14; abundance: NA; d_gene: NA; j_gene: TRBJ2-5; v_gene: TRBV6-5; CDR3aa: CASRFTGGGETQYF; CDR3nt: TGTGCCAGCAGGTTCACAGGGGGGGGTGAGACCCAGTACTTC
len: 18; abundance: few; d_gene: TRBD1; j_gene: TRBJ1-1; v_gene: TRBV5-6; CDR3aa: CASSSTFLQGTRRTEAFF; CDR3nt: TGTGCCAGCAGCTCCACCTTCTTACAGGGGACGAGGCGAACTGAAGCTTTCTTT
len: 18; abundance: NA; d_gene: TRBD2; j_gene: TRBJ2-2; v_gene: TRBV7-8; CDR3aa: CASRRRAPASGYTGELFF; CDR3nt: TGTGCCAGCAGACGTAGGGCCCCGGCTAGCGGTTACACCGGGGAGCTGTTTTTT
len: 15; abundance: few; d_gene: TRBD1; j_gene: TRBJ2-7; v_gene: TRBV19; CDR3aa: CASRETGDSSYEQYF; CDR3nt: TGTGCCAGTAGAGAGACCGGGGACAGTTCCTACGAGCAGTACTTC
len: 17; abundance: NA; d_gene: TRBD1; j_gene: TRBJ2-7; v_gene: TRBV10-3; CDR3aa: CAISESMPGQGVHEQYF; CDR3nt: TGTGCCATCAGTGAGTCGATGCCGGGACAGGGGGTTCACGAGCAGTACTTC
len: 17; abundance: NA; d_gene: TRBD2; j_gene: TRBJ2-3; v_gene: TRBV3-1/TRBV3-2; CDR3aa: CASSQDPSGIVTDTQYF; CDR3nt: TGTGCCAGCAGCCAAGACCCTAGCGGTATTGTCACAGATACGCAGTATTTT
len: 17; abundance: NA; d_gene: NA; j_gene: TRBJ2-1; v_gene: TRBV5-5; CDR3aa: CASSLLLRGPSYNEQFF; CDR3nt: TGTGCCAGCAGCTTGCTTTTACGGGGTCCCTCCTACAATGAGCAGTTCTTC
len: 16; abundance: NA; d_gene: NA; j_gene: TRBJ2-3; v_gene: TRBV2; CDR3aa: CASSERAGWGTDTQYF; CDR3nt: TGTGCCAGCAGTGAAAGGGCAGGGTGGGGCACAGATACGCAGTATTTT
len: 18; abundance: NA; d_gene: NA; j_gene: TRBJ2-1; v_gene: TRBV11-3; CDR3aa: CASSSGPRLEPPYNEQFF; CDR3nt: TGTGCCAGCAGCAGTGGGCCCCGACTAGAACCTCCCTACAATGAGCAGTTCTTC
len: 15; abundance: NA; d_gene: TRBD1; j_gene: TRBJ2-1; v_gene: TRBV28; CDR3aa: CASGDRPFSYNEQFF; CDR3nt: TGTGCCAGCGGGGACAGGCCTTTCTCCTACAATGAGCAGTTCTTC
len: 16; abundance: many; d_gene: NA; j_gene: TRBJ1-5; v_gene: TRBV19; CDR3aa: CASSIGRDSWYQPQHF; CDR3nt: TGTGCCAGTAGTATAGGAAGAGACTCGTGGTACCAGCCCCAGCATTTT
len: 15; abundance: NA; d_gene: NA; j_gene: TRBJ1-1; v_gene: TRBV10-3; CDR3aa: CAISEAGTMNTEAFF; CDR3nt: TGTGCCATCAGTGAGGCCGGGACAATGAACACTGAAGCTTTCTTT
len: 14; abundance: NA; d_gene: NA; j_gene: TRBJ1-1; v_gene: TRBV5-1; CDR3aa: CASRLAGEGTEAFF; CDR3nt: TGCGCCAGCAGACTAGCAGGGGAGGGGACTGAAGCTTTCTTT
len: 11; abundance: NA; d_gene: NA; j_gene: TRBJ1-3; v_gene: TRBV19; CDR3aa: CASLAGNTIYF; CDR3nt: TGTGCCAGCCTAGCTGGAAACACCATATATTTT
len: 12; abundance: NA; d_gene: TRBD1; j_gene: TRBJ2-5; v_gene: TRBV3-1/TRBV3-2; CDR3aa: CASSQTGETQYF; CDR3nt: TGTGCCAGCAGCCAGACAGGGGAGACCCAGTACTTC
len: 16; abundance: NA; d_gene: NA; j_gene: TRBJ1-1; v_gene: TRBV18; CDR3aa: CASSPTGNFAHTEAFF; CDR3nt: TGTGCCAGCTCACCAACGGGTAATTTCGCCCACACTGAAGCTTTCTTT
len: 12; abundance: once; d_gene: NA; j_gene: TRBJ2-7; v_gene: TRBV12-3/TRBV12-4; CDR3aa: CASRAGHYEQYF; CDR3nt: TGTGCCAGCAGAGCGGGCCATTACGAGCAGTACTTC
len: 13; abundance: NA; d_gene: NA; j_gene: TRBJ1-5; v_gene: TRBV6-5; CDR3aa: CASTRGPNQPQHF; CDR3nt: TGTGCCAGCACCAGGGGTCCTAATCAGCCCCAGCATTTT
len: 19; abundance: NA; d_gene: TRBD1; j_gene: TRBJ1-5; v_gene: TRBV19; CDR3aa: CASSTPRDRGAYSNQPQHF; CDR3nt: TGTGCCAGTAGTACTCCCCGGGACAGGGGGGCCTATAGCAATCAGCCCCAGCATTTT
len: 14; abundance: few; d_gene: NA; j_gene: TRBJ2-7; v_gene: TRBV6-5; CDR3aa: CASSYRPGTYEQYF; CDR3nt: TGTGCCAGCAGTTATCGCCCAGGGACCTACGAGCAGTACTTC
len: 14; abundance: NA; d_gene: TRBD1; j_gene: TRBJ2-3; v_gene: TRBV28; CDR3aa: CASGGQGASDTQYF; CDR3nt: TGTGCCAGCGGCGGACAGGGGGCTTCAGATACGCAGTATTTT
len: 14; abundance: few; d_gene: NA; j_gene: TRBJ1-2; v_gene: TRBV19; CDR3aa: CASSIPWTALGYTF; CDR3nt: TGTGCCAGTAGTATCCCTTGGACAGCCCTTGGCTACACCTTC
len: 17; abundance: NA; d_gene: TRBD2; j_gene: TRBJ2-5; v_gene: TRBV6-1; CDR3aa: CASSEGLRGGLWETQYF; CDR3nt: TGTGCCAGCAGTGAAGGTTTGCGGGGGGGCCTGTGGGAGACCCAGTACTTC
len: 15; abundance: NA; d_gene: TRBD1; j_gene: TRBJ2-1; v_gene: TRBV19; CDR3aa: CASSRTGGIYNEQFF; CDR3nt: TGTGCCAGTAGTAGGACAGGGGGCATCTACAATGAGCAGTTCTTC
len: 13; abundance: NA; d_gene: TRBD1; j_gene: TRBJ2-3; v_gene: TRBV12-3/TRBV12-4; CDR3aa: CASRRQGADTQYF; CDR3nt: TGTGCCAGCAGGAGACAGGGGGCAGATACGCAGTATTTT
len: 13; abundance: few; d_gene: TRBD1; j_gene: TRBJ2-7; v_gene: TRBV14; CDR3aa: CASSLDRVGEQYF; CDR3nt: TGTGCCAGCAGCCTCGACAGGGTCGGGGAGCAGTACTTC
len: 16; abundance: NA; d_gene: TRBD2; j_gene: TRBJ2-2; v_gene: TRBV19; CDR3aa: CASSLIAGGPAGELFF; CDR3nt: TGTGCCAGTAGTCTAATAGCGGGAGGGCCGGCCGGGGAGCTGTTTTTT
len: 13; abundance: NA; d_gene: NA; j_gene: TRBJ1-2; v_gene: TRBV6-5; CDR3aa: CASRPSSQMQYTF; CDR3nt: TGTGCCAGCAGACCCTCCTCCCAAATGCAGTACACCTTC
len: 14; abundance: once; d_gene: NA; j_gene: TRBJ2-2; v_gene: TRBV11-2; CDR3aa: CASSQRTSSGELFF; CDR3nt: TGTGCCAGCAGCCAACGTACTAGCTCCGGGGAGCTGTTTTTT
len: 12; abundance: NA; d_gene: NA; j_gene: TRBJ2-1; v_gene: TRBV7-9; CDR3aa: CASSQTVNEQFF; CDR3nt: TGTGCCAGCAGCCAGACAGTTAATGAGCAGTTCTTC